The clone carrying this T cell receptor beta chain showed up just a few times. Antigen specificity is unknown. These data belong to a study of response to subunit inactivated influenza vaccine. Each CDR3 protein is one row after TCRdb ran MiXCR on the RT-PCR reads. Here the sample spans 300,000 to 350,000 distinct CDR3 sequences, roughly 22% being singletons. Germline CDR1 LGHNA, CDR2 YSLEER. The CDR3 totals 13 residues. Unmatched junction bases numbered 4, after V lost 4 bases and J lost 8 bases. General observations from the study: Authors suggested that a seasonal influenza vaccination recruits few new T cells each time.

The sequencing here drew on PBMCs from blood, taken less than 22 months after vaccination. The chain links TRBV4-3 to TRBJ1-3; 8 positions agree with TRBD1. The source of this sequence is a man between 50 and 75 years old who received an inactivated influenza vaccine. The DNA of the CDR3 is TGCGCCAGCAGCCCGACAGGGGAGTACACCATATATTTT. This sequence encodes CASSPTGEYTIYF.